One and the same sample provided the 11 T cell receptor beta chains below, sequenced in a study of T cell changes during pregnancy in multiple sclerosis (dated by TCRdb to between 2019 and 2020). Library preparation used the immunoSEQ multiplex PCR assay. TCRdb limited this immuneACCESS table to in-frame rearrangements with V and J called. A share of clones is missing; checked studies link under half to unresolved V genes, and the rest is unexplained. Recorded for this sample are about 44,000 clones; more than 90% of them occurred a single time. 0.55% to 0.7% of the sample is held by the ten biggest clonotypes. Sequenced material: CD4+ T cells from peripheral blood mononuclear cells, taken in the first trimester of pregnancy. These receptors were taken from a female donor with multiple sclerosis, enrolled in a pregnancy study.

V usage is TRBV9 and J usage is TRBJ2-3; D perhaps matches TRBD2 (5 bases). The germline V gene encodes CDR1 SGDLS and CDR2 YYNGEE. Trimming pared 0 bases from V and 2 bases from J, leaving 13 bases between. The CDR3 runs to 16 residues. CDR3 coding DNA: TGTGCCAGCAGCGTAGGGGTCCTAGGACTCACAGATACGCAGTATTTT. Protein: CASSVGVLGLTDTQYF.

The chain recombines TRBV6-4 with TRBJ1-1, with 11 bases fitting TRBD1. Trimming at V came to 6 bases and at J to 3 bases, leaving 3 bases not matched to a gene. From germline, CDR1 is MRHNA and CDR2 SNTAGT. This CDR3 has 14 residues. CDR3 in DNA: TGTGCCAGCAGGAGGGACAGGGGGTACACTGAAGCTTTCTTT. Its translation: CASRRDRGYTEAFF.

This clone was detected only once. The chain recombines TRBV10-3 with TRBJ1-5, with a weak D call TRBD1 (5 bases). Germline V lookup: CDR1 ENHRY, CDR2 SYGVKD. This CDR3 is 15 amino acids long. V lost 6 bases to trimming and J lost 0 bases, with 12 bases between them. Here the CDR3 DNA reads TGTGCCATCAGCCGGACGGGGGATAGCAATCAGCCCCAGCATTTT. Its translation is CAISRTGDSNQPQHF.

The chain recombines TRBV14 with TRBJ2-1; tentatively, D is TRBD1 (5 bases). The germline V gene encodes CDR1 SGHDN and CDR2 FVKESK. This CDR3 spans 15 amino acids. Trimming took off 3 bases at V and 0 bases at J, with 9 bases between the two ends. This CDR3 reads CASSQQGSSYNEQFF. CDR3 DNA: TGTGCCAGCAGCCAGCAGGGTAGCTCCTACAATGAGCAGTTCTTC.

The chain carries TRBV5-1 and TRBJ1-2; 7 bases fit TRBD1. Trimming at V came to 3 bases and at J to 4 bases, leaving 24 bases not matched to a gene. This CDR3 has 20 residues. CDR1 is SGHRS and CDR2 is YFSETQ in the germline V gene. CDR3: CASSSPQPQVQGTLFYGYTF. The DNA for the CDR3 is TGCGCCAGCAGCTCACCGCAACCACAGGTACAGGGGACTCTCTTCTATGGCTACACCTTC.

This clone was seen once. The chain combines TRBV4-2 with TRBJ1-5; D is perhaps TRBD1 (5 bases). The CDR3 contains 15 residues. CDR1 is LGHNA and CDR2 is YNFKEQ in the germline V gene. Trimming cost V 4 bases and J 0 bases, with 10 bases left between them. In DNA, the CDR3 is TGTGCCAGCAGCCCTGGACACGATAGCAATCAGCCCCAGCATTTT. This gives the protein CASSPGHDSNQPQHF.

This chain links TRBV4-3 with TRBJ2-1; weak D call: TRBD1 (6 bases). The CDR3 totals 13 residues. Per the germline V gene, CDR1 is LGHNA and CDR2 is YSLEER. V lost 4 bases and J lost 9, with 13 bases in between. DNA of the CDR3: TGCGCCAGCAGCCCCCAAGGGGGTGTTGAGCAGTTCTTC. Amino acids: CASSPQGGVEQFF.

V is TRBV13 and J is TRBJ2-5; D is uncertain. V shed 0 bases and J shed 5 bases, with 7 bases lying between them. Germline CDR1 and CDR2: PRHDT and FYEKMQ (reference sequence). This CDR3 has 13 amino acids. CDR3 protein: CASSLGRRETQYF. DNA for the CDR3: TGTGCCAGCAGCTTAGGCCGTCGGGAGACCCAGTACTTC.

For the CDR3, the DNA is TGTGCCAGCAGCGTCTCGCCGCGGACAGCAGCCAACCTAGGCGAGCAGTACTTC. Protein sequence: CASSVSPRTAANLGEQYF. This sequence joins TRBV9 and TRBJ2-7, with D possibly TRBD1 on 6 matching bases. Per germline, CDR1 SGDLS and CDR2 YYNGEE. The CDR3 extends over 18 amino acids. V was trimmed by 2 bases and J by 6 bases, leaving 27 bases between them.

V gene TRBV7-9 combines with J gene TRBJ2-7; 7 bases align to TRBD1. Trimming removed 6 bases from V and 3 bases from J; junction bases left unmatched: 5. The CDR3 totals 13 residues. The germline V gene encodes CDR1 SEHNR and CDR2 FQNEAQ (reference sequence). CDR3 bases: TGTGCCAGCAGTTTGGGACAGTACTACGAGCAGTACTTC. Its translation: CASSLGQYYEQYF.

The CDR3: CSVEAAGTYEQYF. CDR3 in DNA: TGCAGCGTTGAGGCAGCGGGTACCTACGAGCAGTACTTC. V usage is TRBV29-1 and J usage is TRBJ2-7; possibly TRBD2 for D (6 bases). The CDR3 loop spans 13 amino acids. V lost 3 bases and J lost 2, with 11 bases in between. CDR1 is SQVTM, CDR2 ANQGSEA, per germline.